This T cell receptor beta chain was sequenced in a study of blood T cells in healthy people across ages. Germline lookup yields CDR1 SNHLY and CDR2 FYNNEI. V was trimmed by 10 bases and J by 0 bases, leaving 6 bases between them. The CDR3 extends over 12 amino acids. Primers used in a second PCR of about 6 to 11 cycles were a sample-barcoded 5' primer and a J-beta primer mix. TCRdb recomputed calls from the 5' RACE reads with MiXCR, one row per CDR3 protein. Among 800,000 to 1,300,000 distinct CDR3 sequences listed, under 30% were seen once. The data were also submitted as part of a second study, on T cells of mothers and their children.

The rearrangement uses TRBV2 and TRBJ2-2, with D hard to call. The sequence came from a girl between 2 and 10 years old in good health. The sample consisted of blood. CDR3 in DNA: TGTGCCATTTCAACGAACACCGGGGAGCTGTTTTTT. Its translation is CAISTNTGELFF.